What follows are 11 T cell receptor beta chains derived from one specimen sequenced in a study of cytomegalovirus exposure and HLA in healthy donors. PCR was performed using 60 Vbeta and 13 Jbeta primers. Some clones are missing from TCRdb's copy, which holds only in-frame ones; the method was immunoSEQ multiplex PCR. The sample has over 150,000 clones; around 82% are singletons. The sequenced sample consisted of PBMCs. These receptor sequences come from a young woman in good health and CMV-seronegative.

The rearrangement links TRBV6-4 to TRBJ2-2; D gene ambiguous. V lost 3 bases and J lost 1, with 15 bases in between. Per germline, CDR1 MRHNA and CDR2 SNTAGT. This CDR3 contains 17 residues. The CDR3 DNA reads as TGTGCCAGCAGTGATCCTCCCTGGGCCTGGAACACCGGGGAGCTGTTTTTT. Translation: CASSDPPWAWNTGELFF.

The CDR3 reads CACGRTDTQYF. The DNA for the CDR3 is TGTGCCTGCGGGAGAACAGATACGCAGTATTTT. The chain employs TRBV30 and TRBJ2-3; tentatively, D is TRBD2 (6 bases). This CDR3 is 11 amino acids long. Germline values: CDR1 GTSNPN, CDR2 SVGIG (reference sequence). V was cut by 6 bases and J by 3 bases, with 7 bases left in between.

The CDR3 here is CASSIRQMNTEAFF. CDR3 nucleotides: TGTGCCAGTAGTATTAGACAGATGAACACTGAAGCTTTCTTT. This chain uses TRBV19 with TRBJ1-1, with a weak D call TRBD1 (5 bases). V was pared by 3 bases and J by 0 bases, with 8 bases between. This CDR3 has 14 residues. Germline assignment: CDR1 LNHDA and CDR2 SQIVND (reference sequence). Filled out from reference TRBV19 and TRBJ1-1, the complete variable domain reads DGGITQSPKYLFRKEGQNVTLSCEQNLNHDAMYWYRQDPGQGLRLIYYSQIVNDFQKGDIAEGYSVSREKKESFPLTVTSAQKNPTAFYLCASSIRQMNTEAFFGQGTRLTVV.

This clone occurred once. The chain is built from TRBV5-8 and TRBJ1-5, with a possible D match to TRBD1 (6 bases). Looked up from germline, CDR1 is SGHTS and CDR2 is YDEGEE. The CDR3 has 11 amino acids. The V gene lost 4 bases and the J gene lost 10 bases, with 9 bases spanning the gap. In nucleotides, the CDR3 is TGTGCCAGCAGCACCAGGGGACCCCAGCATTTT. Protein product: CASSTRGPQHF.

The chain joins TRBV7-6 to TRBJ1-4; tentatively, D is TRBD1 (6 bases). The CDR3 has 15 residues. CDR1 is SGHVS and CDR2 is FNYEAQ in the germline V gene. V was cut by 2 bases and J by 8 bases, with 15 bases left in between. The CDR3 DNA follows: TGTGCCAGCAGCTTATCTCGGGGGGCTAGAGAAAAACTGTTTTTT. The encoded protein is CASSLSRGAREKLFF.

The chain employs TRBV7-9 and TRBJ2-2; D may be TRBD1 (5 bases). CDR3 length: 11 residues. Germline V CDR1 and CDR2: SEHNR, FQNEAQ (reference sequence). Trimming pared 5 bases from V and 12 bases from J, leaving 10 bases between. CDR3 region: CASSPVGQLFF. The CDR3 DNA follows: TGTGCCAGCAGCCCAGTGGGGCAGCTGTTTTTT.

The genes are TRBV19 and TRBJ2-7, with D maybe TRBD2 (5 bases). The germline gives CDR1 LNHDA, CDR2 SQIVND (reference sequence). The CDR3 has 13 residues. The ends were cut back, 3 bases at V and 7 bases at J, with 13 bases in the middle. This chain's CDR3 is CASSILRSGEQYF. CDR3 in DNA: TGTGCCAGTAGTATCCTCCGATCGGGGGAGCAGTACTTC.

As DNA, the CDR3 is TGTGCCAGCAGCCTCTCACCTAGCGGAGAATACGAGCAGTACTTC. Residues: CASSLSPSGEYEQYF. The genes are TRBV5-4 and TRBJ2-7, with 7 bases lining up with TRBD2. Unmatched junction bases numbered 11, after V lost 4 bases and J lost 4 bases. CDR3 length equals 15 residues. Per the germline V gene, CDR1 is SGHNT and CDR2 is YYREEE (reference sequence).

The rearrangement uses TRBV27 and TRBJ2-3; 10 bases fit TRBD2. The CDR3 covers 16 residues. V lost 0 bases, J lost 11 bases, and 11 bases stayed unmatched. In germline, CDR1 is MNHEY, CDR2 SMNVEV (reference sequence). This CDR3 is CASSLSIATSGIVQYF. The CDR3 DNA reads as TGTGCCAGCAGTTTATCTATCGCCACTAGCGGGATCGTGCAGTATTTT.

The chain has TRBV18 and TRBJ2-7; perhaps TRBD2 as D (7 bases). CDR3 length: 16 residues. Trimming took 2 bases from V and 3 from J, leaving 17 bases between them. Germline values: CDR1 KGHSH, CDR2 LQKENI. The chain's CDR3 is CASSPFSGGLYYEQYF. DNA of the CDR3: TGTGCCAGCTCACCATTCTCGGGGGGCCTTTACTACGAGCAGTACTTC. The variable domain in full, completed from reference TRBV18 and TRBJ2-7, reads NAGVMQNPRHLVRRRGQEARLRCSPMKGHSHVYWYRQLPEEGLKFMVYLQKENIIDESGMPKERFSAEFPKEGPSILRIQQVVRGDSAAYFCASSPFSGGLYYEQYFGPGTRLTVT.

This chain links TRBV29-1 with TRBJ2-7; TRBD1 matches at 7 bases. J gave up 0 bases and V 7 bases, and 6 bases lay outside the gene matches. Germline V CDR1 and CDR2: SQVTM, ANQGSEA. The CDR3 is 13 amino acids. The CDR3: CSARQGPSYEQYF. The CDR3, as DNA: TGCAGCGCTCGACAGGGACCCTCCTACGAGCAGTACTTC.